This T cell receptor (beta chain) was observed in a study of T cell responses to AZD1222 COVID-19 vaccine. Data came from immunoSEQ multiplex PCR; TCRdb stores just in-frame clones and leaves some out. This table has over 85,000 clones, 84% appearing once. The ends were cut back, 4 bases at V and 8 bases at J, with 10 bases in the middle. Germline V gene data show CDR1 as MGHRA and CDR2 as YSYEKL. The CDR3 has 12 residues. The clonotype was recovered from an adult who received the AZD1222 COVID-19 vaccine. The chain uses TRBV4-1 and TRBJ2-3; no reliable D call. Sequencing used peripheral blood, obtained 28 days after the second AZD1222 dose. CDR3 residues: CASSLQTGTQYF. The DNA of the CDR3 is TGCGCCAGCAGCCTCCAAACGGGTACGCAGTATTTT.